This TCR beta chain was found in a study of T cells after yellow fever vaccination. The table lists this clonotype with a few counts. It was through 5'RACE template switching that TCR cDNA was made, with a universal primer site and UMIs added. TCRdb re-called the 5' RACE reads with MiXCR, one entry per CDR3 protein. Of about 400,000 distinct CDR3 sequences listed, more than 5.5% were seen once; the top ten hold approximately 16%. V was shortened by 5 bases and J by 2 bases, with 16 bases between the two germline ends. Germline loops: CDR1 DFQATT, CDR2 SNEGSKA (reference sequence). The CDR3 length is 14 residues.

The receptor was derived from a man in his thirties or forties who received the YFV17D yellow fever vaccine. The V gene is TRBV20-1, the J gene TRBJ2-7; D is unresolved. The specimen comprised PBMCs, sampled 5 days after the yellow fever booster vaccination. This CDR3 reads CSAPERQFTYEQYF. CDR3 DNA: TGCAGTGCTCCTGAACGGCAGTTTACCTACGAGCAGTACTTC.